The rows below give T cell receptor beta chains drawn from one sample of a study of T cells in tuberculosis. The repertoire was sequenced with immunoSEQ multiplex PCR; TCRdb's copy has only in-frame clones and lacks some. The repertoire holds about 34,000 clones, around 93% seen once, with nearly 2.5% in the top ten. Sequences were derived from PBMCs, sampled at tuberculosis diagnosis. Source of these receptors: an adult with tuberculosis. Each CDR3 is given with its conserved first and last residue. The D gene is left open where the match is weak. Not all rows give a size; the values are once, few, many and, for expanded clones, a class.

TRBD2	TRBV5-4	TRBJ2-3	NA	CASSLISGGPSTDTQYF	TGTGCCAGCAGCTTAATTAGCGGGGGGCCAAGCACAGATACGCAGTATTTT
TRBD1	TRBV4-1	TRBJ1-4	NA	CASSLQGAREKLFF	TGCGCCAGCAGCCTACAGGGGGCAAGGGAAAAACTGTTTTTT
NA	TRBV5-6	TRBJ1-4	NA	CASSLDRVGANEKLFF	TGTGCCAGCAGCTTGGACAGGGTGGGTGCTAATGAAAAACTGTTTTTT
TRBD1	TRBV6-4	TRBJ2-1	NA	CASSVDRGAYNEQFF	TGTGCCAGCAGTGTAGACAGGGGTGCCTACAATGAGCAGTTCTTC
NA	TRBV14	TRBJ2-3	NA	CASSQPGLRADTQYF	TGTGCCAGCAGCCAACCGGGCTTGAGGGCAGATACGCAGTATTTT
NA	TRBV7-3	TRBJ1-1	NA	CASSLQGDDTEAFF	TGTGCCAGCAGCTTACAAGGGGATGACACTGAAGCTTTCTTT
NA	TRBV6-1	TRBJ2-7	NA	CASSQGQSPGEQYF	TGTGCCAGCAGCCAAGGACAGTCTCCCGGGGAGCAGTACTTC
NA	TRBV4-3	TRBJ2-7	NA	CASSQDRWTLYEQYF	TGCGCCAGCAGCCAAGATCGGTGGACTCTCTACGAGCAGTACTTC
NA	TRBV21-1	TRBJ1-5	NA	CASSVEGANQPQHF	TGTGCCAGCAGCGTCGAGGGAGCCAATCAGCCCCAGCATTTT
NA	TRBV6-6	TRBJ1-2	NA	CASSYSWEDGYTF	TGTGCCAGCAGTTACTCCTGGGAGGATGGCTACACCTTC
TRBD1	TRBV27	TRBJ1-2	NA	CASTRTGGDYGYTF	TGTGCCAGCACCCGGACAGGGGGCGACTATGGCTACACCTTC
TRBD2	TRBV27	TRBJ2-2	NA	CASSLRLAGGNKITGELFF	TGTGCCAGCAGTTTAAGGCTAGCGGGGGGAAATAAAATTACCGGGGAGCTGTTTTTT
TRBD1	TRBV18	TRBJ2-6	NA	CASSPDRSRANVLTF	TGTGCCAGCTCACCGGACAGGTCGCGAGCCAACGTCCTGACTTTC
TRBD2	TRBV4-1	TRBJ2-5	NA	CASSQGLAGTQQETQYF	TGCGCCAGCAGCCAAGGTCTAGCGGGGACCCAACAAGAGACCCAGTACTTC
TRBD1	TRBV6-1	TRBJ1-5	NA	CASSGEQGPNQPQHF	TGTGCCAGCAGCGGGGAACAGGGGCCTAATCAGCCCCAGCATTTT
NA	TRBV7-8	TRBJ2-7	once	CASSLEPVSSYEQYF	TGTGCCAGCAGCTTAGAACCCGTTAGCTCCTACGAGCAGTACTTC
NA	TRBV12-5	TRBJ1-1	once	CASGLGRQSPNTEAFF	TGTGCTAGTGGTTTGGGAAGACAGAGCCCTAACACTGAAGCTTTCTTT
NA	TRBV21-1	TRBJ1-5	once	CARTTQGEVLARQPQHF	TGTGCCAGAACCACCCAGGGGGAGGTGCTTGCTCGGCAGCCCCAGCATTTT
NA	TRBV2	TRBJ1-2	once	CASSSISGTTRSGYTF	TGTGCCAGCAGCTCAATTTCCGGGACAACCCGCAGTGGCTACACCTTC
TRBD2	TRBV4-2	TRBJ2-7	once	CASSSSGGVSYEQYF	TGTGCCAGCAGCTCTAGCGGGGGGGTCTCCTACGAGCAGTACTTC
NA	TRBV4-3	TRBJ1-2	NA	CASSQEEKGYYGYTF	TGCGCCAGCAGCCAAGAAGAGAAGGGGTACTATGGCTACACCTTC
NA	TRBV5-1	TRBJ2-3	NA	CASSLVPKGTDTQYF	TGCGCCAGCAGCTTGGTGCCAAAGGGGACAGATACGCAGTATTTT
NA	TRBV27	TRBJ1-5	NA	CASSLSGHSPYSNQPQHF	TGTGCCAGCAGTTTATCGGGACACAGCCCCTATAGCAATCAGCCCCAGCATTTT
TRBD1	TRBV19	TRBJ1-5	NA	CASSIGGVQGGRQPQHF	TGTGCCAGTAGTATAGGTGGGGTACAGGGGGGTCGTCAGCCCCAGCATTTT
NA	TRBV4-3	TRBJ2-6	NA	CASSQDTAAGANVLTF	TGCGCCAGCAGCCAAGATACGGCGGCCGGGGCCAACGTCCTGACTTTC